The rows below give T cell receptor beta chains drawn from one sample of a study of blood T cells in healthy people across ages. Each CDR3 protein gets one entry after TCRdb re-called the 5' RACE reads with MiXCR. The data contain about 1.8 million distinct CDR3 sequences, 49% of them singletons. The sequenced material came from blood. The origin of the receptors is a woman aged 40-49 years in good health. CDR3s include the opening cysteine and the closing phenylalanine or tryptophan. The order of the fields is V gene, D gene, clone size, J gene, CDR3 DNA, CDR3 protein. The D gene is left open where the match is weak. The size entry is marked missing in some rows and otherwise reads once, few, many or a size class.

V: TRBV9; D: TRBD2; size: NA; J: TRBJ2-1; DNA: TGTGCCAGCAGCGTAATCGGGGGGGCCGGTGAGCAGTTCTTC; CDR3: CASSVIGGAGEQFF
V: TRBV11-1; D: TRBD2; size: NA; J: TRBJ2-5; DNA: TGTGCCAGCAGCTTTGGGACTAGTCGGGTCAATGAGCAGTACTTC; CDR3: CASSFGTSRVNEQYF
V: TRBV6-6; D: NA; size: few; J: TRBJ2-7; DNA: TGTGCCAGCAGTACAAGCCTCTCGGTCTACGAGCAGTACTTC; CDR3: CASSTSLSVYEQYF
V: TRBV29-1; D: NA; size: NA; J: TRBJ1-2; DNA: TGCAGCGTTGAAGACAGGATAAACTATGGCTACACCTTC; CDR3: CSVEDRINYGYTF
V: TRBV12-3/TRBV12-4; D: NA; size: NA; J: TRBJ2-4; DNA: TGTGCCAGCAGTTTAGGGGGTCTCATAGCCAAAAACATTCAGTACTTC; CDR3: CASSLGGLIAKNIQYF
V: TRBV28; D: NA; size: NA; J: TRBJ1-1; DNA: TGTGCCACTACAGCGGGGGTAAACACTGAAGCTTTCTTT; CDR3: CATTAGVNTEAFF
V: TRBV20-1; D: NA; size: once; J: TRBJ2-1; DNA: TGCAGTGCTAGAGATTCAGGGAAAAGCTCCTACAATGAGCAGTTCTTC; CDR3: CSARDSGKSSYNEQFF
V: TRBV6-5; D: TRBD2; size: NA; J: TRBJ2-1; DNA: TGTGCCGGCAGAATAAGACTAGCGGTCTACAATGAGCAGTTCTTC; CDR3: CAGRIRLAVYNEQFF
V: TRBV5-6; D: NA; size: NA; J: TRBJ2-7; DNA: TGTGCCAGCAGATCCGAAGGGGCAGGGTACTACGAGCAGTACTTC; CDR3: CASRSEGAGYYEQYF
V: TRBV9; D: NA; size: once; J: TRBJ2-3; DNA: TGTGCCAGCAGCGGACTCGGCGGGGCTAGCACAGATACGCAGTATTTT; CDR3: CASSGLGGASTDTQYF
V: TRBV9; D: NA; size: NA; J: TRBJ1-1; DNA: TGTGCCAGCAGCGTAGTAGACGGACGCTACACTGAAGCTTTCTTT; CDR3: CASSVVDGRYTEAFF
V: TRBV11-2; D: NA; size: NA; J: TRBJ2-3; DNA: TGTGCCAGCAGCTTATCACCGGACCCCAACCGGGGGGATACGCAGTATTTT; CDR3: CASSLSPDPNRGDTQYF
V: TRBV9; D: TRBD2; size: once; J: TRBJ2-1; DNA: TGTGCCACTGGGGGAGGGGCTGGGGATGAGCAGTTCTTC; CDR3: CATGGGAGDEQFF
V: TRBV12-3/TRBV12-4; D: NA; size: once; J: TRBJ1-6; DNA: TGTGCCAGCAGAACCCTCAGGGCGCCGAATTCACCCCTCCACTTT; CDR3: CASRTLRAPNSPLHF
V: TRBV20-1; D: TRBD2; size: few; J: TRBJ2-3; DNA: TGCAGTGCTAGTGTAGCGGGGTTATACGCAGATACGCAGTATTTT; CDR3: CSASVAGLYADTQYF
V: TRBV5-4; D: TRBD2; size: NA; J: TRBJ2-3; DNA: TGTGCCAGCAGCCCGGGGGGACTAGCGGAGGATACGCAGTATTTT; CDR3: CASSPGGLAEDTQYF
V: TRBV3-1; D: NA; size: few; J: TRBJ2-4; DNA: TGTGCCAGCAGCCACCGGGCGGGAACCCTAGCCAAAAACATTCAGTACTTC; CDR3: CASSHRAGTLAKNIQYF
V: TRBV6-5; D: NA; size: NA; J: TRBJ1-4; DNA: TGTGCCAGCAGGCAAACAGGGAGTGAAAAACTGTTTTTT; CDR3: CASRQTGSEKLFF
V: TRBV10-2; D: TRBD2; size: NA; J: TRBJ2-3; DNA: TGTGCCAGCAGCGTGAGCGGGGGTCTAACAGATACGCAGTATTTT; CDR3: CASSVSGGLTDTQYF
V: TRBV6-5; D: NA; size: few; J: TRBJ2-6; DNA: TGTGCCAGCAGTTACTCGACCAGGGTGCTCTCCGGGGCCAACGTCCTGACTTTC; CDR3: CASSYSTRVLSGANVLTF
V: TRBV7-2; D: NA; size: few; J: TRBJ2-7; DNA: TGTGCCAGCAGTCACGAACCCGGGAGAACCTACGAGCAGTACTTC; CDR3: CASSHEPGRTYEQYF
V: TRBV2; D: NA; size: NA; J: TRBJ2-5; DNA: TGTGCCAGCAGTGTAAGCCATCTGAGGGAGACCCAGTACTTC; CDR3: CASSVSHLRETQYF
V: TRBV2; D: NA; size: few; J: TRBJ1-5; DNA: TGTGCCAGCAGTGAGTATCAGCCCCAGCATTTT; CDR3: CASSEYQPQHF
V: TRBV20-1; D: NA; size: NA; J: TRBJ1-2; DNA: TGCAGTGCTAGAGATAATATCAGGACCACGAATGGCTACACCTTC; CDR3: CSARDNIRTTNGYTF
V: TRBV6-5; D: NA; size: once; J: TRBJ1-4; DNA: TGTGCCAGCAGTTATTTCGAACAGGGAGGTGTTGAAAAACTGTTTTTT; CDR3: CASSYFEQGGVEKLFF
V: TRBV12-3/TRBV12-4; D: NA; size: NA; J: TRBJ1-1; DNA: TGTGCCAGCAATCTGGGGGAGGAAGCTTTCTTT; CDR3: CASNLGEEAFF
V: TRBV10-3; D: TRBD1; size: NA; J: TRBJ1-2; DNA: TGTGCCATCAGCCAACCGGACAGGGGGCTCTATGGCTACACCTTC; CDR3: CAISQPDRGLYGYTF
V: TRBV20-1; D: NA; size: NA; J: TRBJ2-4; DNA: TGCAGTGCTTTAGAGGGGACAGCCACCCGGGAGGCCATTCAGTACTTC; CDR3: CSALEGTATREAIQYF
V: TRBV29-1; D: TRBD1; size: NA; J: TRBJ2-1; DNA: TGCAGCGGAGTTGGGACAGCCTCCTACGAGCAGTTCTTC; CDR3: CSGVGTASYEQFF
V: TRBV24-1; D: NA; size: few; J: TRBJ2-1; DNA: TGTGCCACCAGTGCCCCGGGTGGGGGCAATGAGCAGTTCTTC; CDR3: CATSAPGGGNEQFF
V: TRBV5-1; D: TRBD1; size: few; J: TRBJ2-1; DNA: TGCGCCAGCAGCTTAAATCCGGGACAGGGGGCTAATGAGCAGTTCTTC; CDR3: CASSLNPGQGANEQFF
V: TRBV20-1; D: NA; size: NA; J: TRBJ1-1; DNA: TGCAGTGCTAGAGACCCATCCAGGGGCGACACTGAAGCTTTCTTT; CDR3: CSARDPSRGDTEAFF
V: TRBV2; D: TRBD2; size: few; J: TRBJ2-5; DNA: TGTGCCAGCAGTGATGGAAAGCGGGGCCCCCAAGAGACCCAGTACTTC; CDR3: CASSDGKRGPQETQYF
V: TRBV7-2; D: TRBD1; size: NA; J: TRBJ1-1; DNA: TGTGCCAGCAGCACACTCCTGCGGGGGACAGGATGGGCTAACACTGAAGCTTTCTTT; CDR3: CASSTLLRGTGWANTEAFF
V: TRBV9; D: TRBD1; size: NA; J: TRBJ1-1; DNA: TGTGCCAGCAGCGTAGAGGGACAGGCCATCACTGAAGCTTTCTTT; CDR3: CASSVEGQAITEAFF
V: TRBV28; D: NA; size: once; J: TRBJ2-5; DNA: TGTGCCAGCAGTTTGCTCCCCCGGGGGAGGCAAGAGACCCAGTACTTC; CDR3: CASSLLPRGRQETQYF
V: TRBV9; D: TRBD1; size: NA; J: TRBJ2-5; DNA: TGTGCCAGCAGCGAGGACAGGGATTATGAGACCCAGTACTTC; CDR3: CASSEDRDYETQYF
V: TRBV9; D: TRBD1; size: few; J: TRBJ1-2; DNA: TGTGCCAGCAGCGCGGAGGGAGGAGGACCCGGGACAGCCGGCTACACCTTC; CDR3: CASSAEGGGPGTAGYTF
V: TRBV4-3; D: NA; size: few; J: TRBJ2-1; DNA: TGCGCCAGCAGCCAAGAATCAGGAACAGGGTGGCATGAGCAGTTCTTC; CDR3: CASSQESGTGWHEQFF
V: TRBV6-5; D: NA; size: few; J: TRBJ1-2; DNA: TGTGCCAGCCGCTTCAGGGATAACTATGGCTACACCTTC; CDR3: CASRFRDNYGYTF
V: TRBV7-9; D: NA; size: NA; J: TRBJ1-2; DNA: TGTACCAGCAGCTTAGTAGGGGCGCAAAACTATGGCTACACCTTC; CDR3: CTSSLVGAQNYGYTF